This TCR beta chain was documented in a study of OX40 agonist ivuxolimab in advanced cancers. Broadly, across the study: The costimulatory receptor OX40 (CD134) was targeted by ivuxolimab, a fully human IgG2 agonistic monoclonal antibody. Intravenous ivuxolimab was administered to patients every 2 weeks at six dose levels: 0.01, 0.1, 0.3, 1.5, 3 and 10 mg/kg. Of the roughly 50 dose-escalation patients, hepatocellular carcinoma was present in roughly 19, melanoma in approximately 15, renal cell carcinoma in 9 and head and neck cancer in 9. A male proportion of 70% to 90% and a mean age of about 60 years, ranging from about 23 to 90, were recorded for the dose-escalation cohort. Prior anti-PD-1, anti-PD-L1 or anti-CTLA-4 therapy was permitted, and 40% of dose-escalation patients had received checkpoint inhibitors. Partial responses occurred in three dose-escalation patients, of whom one had hepatocellular carcinoma and two had cutaneous melanoma. Peripheral TCRbeta sequencing aimed to test whether ivuxolimab altered TCR sequence diversity and caused clonal T-cell expansion. The paper describes the monotherapy dose-escalation part (N ≈ 52 patients) of the phase I trial of ivuxolimab.

Trimming takes 5 bases off V and 10 bases off J; junction bases not matched to a gene: 7. From the cysteine through the valine, the CDR3 covers 12 amino acids. Only the CDR3 part of the read is kept: 36 bases, read in frame from the first base. Sequences SGHAT (CDR1) and FQDESV (CDR2) are obtained from the germline V gene (reference sequence). Overall study outcomes, separate from this receptor: In the 0.1-3.0 mg/kg groups, partial responders had among the lowest normalized peripheral clonal expansion, particularly in CD8+ T cells. After ivuxolimab, expanded clones were on average more numerous among CD8+ T cells than among CD4+ T cells. Low levels of normalized T-cell clonal expansion were also shown by some nonresponding patients. Antigen specificity was not determined for the clonally expanded peripheral T cells. At doses of 0.1 to 3.0 mg/kg, clonal expansion of both CD4+ and CD8+ T cells in blood was seen between baseline and week 6.

The trial excluded patients who had a history of autoimmune disease or who were on systemic immunosuppression. Peripheral blood for TCR sequencing was drawn from every dose cohort at baseline, at cycle 4 day 1 and at cycle 7 day 1. The samples were taken from a phase I, first-in-human, multicenter, open-label dose-escalation trial of ivuxolimab. Adults with locally advanced or metastatic head and neck squamous cell, hepatocellular, melanoma or renal cell carcinoma were enrolled in the trial. Before TCR sequencing, CD4+ and CD8+ T cells were separately sorted from peripheral blood. With regard to this clone: Its antigen is currently not known. No much larger clone is present one base from it, and per-base qualities are unavailable.

Genomic DNA was extracted from sorted cells for sequencing of the TCRbeta CDR3 region. The immunoSEQ Assay was used for sequencing of TCRbeta CDR3 regions. In TCRdb, the immuneACCESS table is reduced to in-frame sequences with V and J assigned. These tables do not hold every clone; where another copy was compared, an unresolved V gene accounts for under half, and the others remain unexplained. The table for this sample lists 40,000 to 45,000 clones; more than 80% of them were counted only once. The top ten hold approximately 2.4% of the sample. The rearranged chain carries TRBV11-1 and TRBJ2-7; TRBD2 fits 8 bases in the junction. The clonotype originates from an adult with an advanced solid tumor such as melanoma, head and neck, liver or kidney cancer. The source was CD4+ or CD8+ T cells sorted from blood, collected in a trial of the OX40 agonist ivuxolimab. CDR3 loop: CASSVASGSQYV. The nucleotide sequence is TGTGCCAGCAGCGTGGCTAGCGGGTCCCAGTACGTC.